This T cell receptor beta chain was found in a study of blood T cell repertoires in COVID-19. Study at large: COVID-19 samples from acute and convalescent phases originated in the United States, Italy and Spain. The analysed material was cDNA or gDNA that came from T cells, B-cell-depleted T cells, or PBMCs.

Under the authors' procedure: Estimates of nucleated cell counts were drawn from the amplification of reference gene primers. Assay: immunoSEQ multiplex PCR; the TCRdb copy retains only in-frame clones and omits some. The V and J calls and clone size were taken over from that table, and D and trimming were inferred from the DNA. The sample carries about 120,000 clones, approximately 86% recorded once. CDR1 is LGHDT and CDR2 is YNNKEL in the germline V gene (reference sequence). The V and J ends lost 3 bases and 5 bases respectively, with 14 bases between them. CDR3 length: 16 amino acids. The V call is TRBV3-1 (or the pseudogene TRBV3-2), the J call TRBJ1-6; TRBD1 might be the D (5 bases). The sample comprised peripheral blood. The TCR comes from a man in his forties or fifties with acute or convalescent COVID-19. CDR3 region: CASSHDRIGDNSPLHF. DNA of the CDR3: TGTGCCAGCAGCCACGACAGAATAGGGGATAATTCACCCCTCCACTTT.